These 5 T cell receptor beta chains originate from one sample sequenced in a study of T cell repertoires in cytomegalovirus infection. These receptors lack a known antigen. One entry per CDR3 protein, called by TCRdb with MiXCR from the reads. The repertoire holds 300,000 or so distinct CDR3 sequences, with more than 20% as singletons. The source was cultured PBMCs, collected from culture after CMV antigen stimulation. Receptors originate from a human donor in good health (CMV status not recorded). Some clones in this sample may be carry-over from other donors' samples.

The chain uses TRBV27 and TRBJ1-1; TRBD1 might be the D (6 bases). Germline CDR1 and CDR2: MNHEY and SMNVEV (reference sequence). V was cut by 6 bases and J by 4 bases, with 18 bases left in between. The CDR3 contains 15 residues. The CDR3 DNA sequence: TGTGCCAGCAGGGTACAGGGTCGGGGTATCACTGAAGCTTTCTTT. Its translation is CASRVQGRGITEAFF.

The chain couples TRBV6-5 to TRBJ1-1; no definite D call. Germline CDR1 and CDR2: MNHEY and SVGAGI. This CDR3 region has 12 residues. Trimming removed 4 bases at V and 5 bases at J, with 8 bases between. In DNA, the CDR3 is TGTGCCAGCAGTTCGTCGGGGACTGAAGCTTTCTTT. Translating it yields CASSSSGTEAFF.

The chain recombines TRBV14 with TRBJ2-2; the D is unclear. In germline, CDR1 is SGHDN, CDR2 FVKESK. The CDR3 loop spans 15 amino acids. Trimming left V 4 bases short and J 3 bases short, with 12 bases between. Here the CDR3 reads CASSPVNWDTGELFF. CDR3 bases: TGTGCCAGCAGCCCCGTCAATTGGGACACCGGGGAGCTGTTTTTT.

The sample holds a few counts of this clonotype. The DNA of the CDR3 is TGTGCCAGCAGCCTACAACCGAGGGCGGGAGGGTTGGCAGATACGCAGTATTTT. It is translated as CASSLQPRAGGLADTQYF. The rearrangement joins TRBV7-2 to TRBJ2-3; 9 bases map to TRBD2. Germline lookup yields CDR1 SGHTA and CDR2 FQGNSA. The CDR3 has 18 amino acids. The junction had 16 bases not matched to a gene; V was cut back by 5 bases and J by 4 bases.

The chain recombines TRBV5-1 with TRBJ2-5, with 7 bases identical to TRBD2. Trimming took 4 bases from V and 4 from J; bases not matched to a gene: 7. Germline CDR1 and CDR2: SGHRS and YFSETQ. The CDR3 consists of 14 residues. The CDR3 spells CASSLTPGGETQYF. CDR3 nucleotide sequence: TGCGCCAGCAGCCTCACCCCGGGGGGAGAGACCCAGTACTTC.